This T cell receptor beta chain stems from a study of T cell responses to AZD1222 COVID-19 vaccine. The study, taken as a whole, reports: Spike-specific TCR depth and breadth grew after two AZD1222 doses. Baseline serostatus was positive in only a handful of AZD1222 recipients. Clonal diversity may have been underestimated in mostly white British donors.

Profiling relied on immunoSEQ multiplex PCR, and the TCRdb table lists in-frame clones only, not all of them. The data contain just under 75,000 clones, around three quarters of them seen just once; the ten biggest clones take up 47%. It was second doses at about 4 or about 12 weeks that were pooled. To note about this clone: The target antigen is unknown.

The CDR3 runs 13 residues. V lost 5 bases and J lost 4, with 8 bases in between. Germline V lookup: CDR1 SGHTA, CDR2 FQGTGA. V usage is TRBV7-3 and J usage is TRBJ2-2; no clear D gene. The sample here was peripheral blood, taken 28 days after the second AZD1222 dose. This clonotype was sampled from an adult who received the AZD1222 COVID-19 vaccine. The CDR3, as DNA: TGTGCCAGCAGCCCAAAGAGCACCGGGGAGCTGTTTTTT. Amino acids: CASSPKSTGELFF.